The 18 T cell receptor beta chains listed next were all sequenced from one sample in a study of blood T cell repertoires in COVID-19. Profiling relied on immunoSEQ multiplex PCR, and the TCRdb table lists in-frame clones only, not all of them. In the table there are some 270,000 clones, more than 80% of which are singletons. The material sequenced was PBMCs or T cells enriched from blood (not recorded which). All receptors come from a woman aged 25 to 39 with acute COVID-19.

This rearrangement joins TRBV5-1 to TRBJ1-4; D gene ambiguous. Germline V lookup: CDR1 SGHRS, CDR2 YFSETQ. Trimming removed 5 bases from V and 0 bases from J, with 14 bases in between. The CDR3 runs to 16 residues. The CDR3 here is CASRPVEAATNEKLFF. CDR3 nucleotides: TGCGCCAGCAGACCGGTCGAAGCCGCAACTAATGAAAAACTGTTTTTT. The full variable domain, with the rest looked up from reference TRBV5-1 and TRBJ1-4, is KAGVTQTPRYLIKTRGQQVTLSCSPISGHRSVSWYQQTPGQGLQFLFEYFSETQRNKGNFPGRFSGRQFSNSRSEMNVSTLELGDSALYLCASRPVEAATNEKLFFGSGTQLSVL.

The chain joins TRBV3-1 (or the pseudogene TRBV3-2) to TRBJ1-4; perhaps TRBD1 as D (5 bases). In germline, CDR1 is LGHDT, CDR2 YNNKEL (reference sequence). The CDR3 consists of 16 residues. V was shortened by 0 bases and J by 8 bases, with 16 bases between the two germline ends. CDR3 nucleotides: TGTGCCAGCAGCCAAGAGGGTGGGGGAGGTGAGGAAAAACTGTTTTTT. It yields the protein CASSQEGGGGEEKLFF.

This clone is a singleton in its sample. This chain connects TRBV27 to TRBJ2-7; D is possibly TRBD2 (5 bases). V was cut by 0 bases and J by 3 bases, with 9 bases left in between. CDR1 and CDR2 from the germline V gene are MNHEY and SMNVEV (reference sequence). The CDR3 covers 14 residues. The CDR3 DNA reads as TGTGCCAGCAGTTTATCGAGGGCACACTACGAGCAGTACTTC. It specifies CASSLSRAHYEQYF.

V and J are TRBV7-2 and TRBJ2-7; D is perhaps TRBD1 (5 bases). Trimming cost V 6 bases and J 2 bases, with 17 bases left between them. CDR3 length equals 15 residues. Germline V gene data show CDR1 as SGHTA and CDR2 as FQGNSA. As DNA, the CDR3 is TGTGCCAGCAGTTCAACCTCCGACAGAACCTACGAGCAGTACTTC. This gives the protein CASSSTSDRTYEQYF.

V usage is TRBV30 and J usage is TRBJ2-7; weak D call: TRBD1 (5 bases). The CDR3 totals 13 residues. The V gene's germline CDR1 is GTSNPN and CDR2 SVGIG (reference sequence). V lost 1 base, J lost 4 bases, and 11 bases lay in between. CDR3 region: CAWSAGSLYEQYF. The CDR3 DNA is TGTGCCTGGAGTGCAGGGTCCTTGTACGAGCAGTACTTC. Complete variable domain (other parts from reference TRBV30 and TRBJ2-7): SQTIHQWPATLVQPVGSPLSLECTVEGTSNPNLYWYRQAAGRGLQLLFYSVGIGQISSEVPQNLSASRPQDRQFILSSKKLLLSDSGFYLCAWSAGSLYEQYFGPGTRLTVT.

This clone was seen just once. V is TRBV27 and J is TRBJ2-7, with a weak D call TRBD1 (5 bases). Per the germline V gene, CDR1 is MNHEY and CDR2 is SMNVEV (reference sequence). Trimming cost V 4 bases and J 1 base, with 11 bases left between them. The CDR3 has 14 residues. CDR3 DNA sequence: TGTGCCAGCAGTTCCGACAGAGCATCCTACGAGCAGTACTTC. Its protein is CASSSDRASYEQYF.

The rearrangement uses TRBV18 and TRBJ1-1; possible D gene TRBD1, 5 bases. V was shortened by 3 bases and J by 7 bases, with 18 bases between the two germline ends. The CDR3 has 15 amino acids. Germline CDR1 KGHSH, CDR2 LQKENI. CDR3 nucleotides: TGTGCCAGCTCACCGCGTGGGGGGTCGGATGGTGAAGCTTTCTTT. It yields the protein CASSPRGGSDGEAFF.

The CDR3, as DNA: TGTGCCAGTAGTATAGGGAGGGCGGGAGCGAGCTACAATGAGCAGTTCTTC. This codes for CASSIGRAGASYNEQFF. The chain employs TRBV19 and TRBJ2-1, with 7 bases aligning to TRBD2. The V gene's germline CDR1 is LNHDA and CDR2 SQIVND (reference sequence). This CDR3 contains 17 residues. Trimming at V came to 1 base and at J to 3 bases, leaving 9 bases not matched to a gene.

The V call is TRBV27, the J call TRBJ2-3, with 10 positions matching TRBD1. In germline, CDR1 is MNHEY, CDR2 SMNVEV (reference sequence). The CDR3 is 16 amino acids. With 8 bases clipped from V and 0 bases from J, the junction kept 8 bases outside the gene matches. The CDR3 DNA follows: TGTGCCAGCGGACAGGGGGTGAGACCTAGCACAGATACGCAGTATTTT. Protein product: CASGQGVRPSTDTQYF.

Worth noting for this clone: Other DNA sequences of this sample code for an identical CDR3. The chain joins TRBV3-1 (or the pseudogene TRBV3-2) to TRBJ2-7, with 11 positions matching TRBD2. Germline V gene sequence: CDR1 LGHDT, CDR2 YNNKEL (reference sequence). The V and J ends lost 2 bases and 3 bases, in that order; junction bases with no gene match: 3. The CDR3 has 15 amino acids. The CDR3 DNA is TGTGCCAGCAGCCAAACTAGCGGGAGTTTCTACGAGCAGTACTTC. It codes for CASSQTSGSFYEQYF.

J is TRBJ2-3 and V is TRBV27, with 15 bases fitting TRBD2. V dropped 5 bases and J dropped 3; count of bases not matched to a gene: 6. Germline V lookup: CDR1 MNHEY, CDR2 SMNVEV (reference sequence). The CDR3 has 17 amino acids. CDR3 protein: CASSSIGTSGRTDTQYF. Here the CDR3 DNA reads TGTGCCAGCAGTAGCATAGGGACTAGCGGGAGGACAGATACGCAGTATTTT.

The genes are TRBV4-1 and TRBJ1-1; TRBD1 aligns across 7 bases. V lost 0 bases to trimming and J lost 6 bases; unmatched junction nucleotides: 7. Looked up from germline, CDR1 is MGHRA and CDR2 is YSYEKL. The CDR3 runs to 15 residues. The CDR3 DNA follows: TGCGCCAGCAGCCAAGACCCACAGGGGATATCTGAAGCTTTCTTT. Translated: CASSQDPQGISEAFF.

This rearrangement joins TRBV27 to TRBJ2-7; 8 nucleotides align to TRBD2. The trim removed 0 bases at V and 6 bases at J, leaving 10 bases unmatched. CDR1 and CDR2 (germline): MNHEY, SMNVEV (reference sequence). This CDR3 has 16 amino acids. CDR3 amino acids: CASSLSIGRASLEQYF. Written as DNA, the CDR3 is TGTGCCAGCAGTTTATCGATCGGGAGGGCCTCTCTCGAGCAGTACTTC.

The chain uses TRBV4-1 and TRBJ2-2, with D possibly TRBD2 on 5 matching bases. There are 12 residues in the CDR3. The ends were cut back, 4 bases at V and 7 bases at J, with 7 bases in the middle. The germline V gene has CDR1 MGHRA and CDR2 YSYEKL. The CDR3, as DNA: TGCGCCAGCAGCCTGGGGAGCGGGGAGCTGTTTTTT. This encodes CASSLGSGELFF.

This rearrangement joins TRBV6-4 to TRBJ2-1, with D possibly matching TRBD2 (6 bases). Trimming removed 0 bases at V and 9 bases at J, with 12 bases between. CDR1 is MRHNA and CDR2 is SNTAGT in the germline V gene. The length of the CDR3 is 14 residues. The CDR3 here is CASSDSYGGVEQFF. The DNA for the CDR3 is TGTGCCAGCAGTGACTCGTATGGAGGGGTTGAGCAGTTCTTC.

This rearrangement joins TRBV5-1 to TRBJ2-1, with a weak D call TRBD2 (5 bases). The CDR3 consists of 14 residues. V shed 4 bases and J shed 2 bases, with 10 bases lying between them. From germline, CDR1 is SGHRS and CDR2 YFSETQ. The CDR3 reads CASSPYGTYNEQFF. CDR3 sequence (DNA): TGCGCCAGCAGCCCCTACGGGACCTACAATGAGCAGTTCTTC.

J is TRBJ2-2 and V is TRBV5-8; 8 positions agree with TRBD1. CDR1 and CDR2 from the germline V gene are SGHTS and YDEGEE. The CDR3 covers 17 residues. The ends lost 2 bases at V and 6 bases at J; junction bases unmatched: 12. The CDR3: CASSLDNYKTGAGELFF. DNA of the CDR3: TGTGCCAGCAGCTTAGACAATTACAAGACAGGGGCCGGGGAGCTGTTTTTT.

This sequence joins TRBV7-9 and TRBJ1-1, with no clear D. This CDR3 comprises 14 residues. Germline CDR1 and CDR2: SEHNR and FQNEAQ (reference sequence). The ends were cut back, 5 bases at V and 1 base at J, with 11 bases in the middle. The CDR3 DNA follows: TGTGCCAGCAGCCCTGGTACTCAGAACACTGAAGCTTTCTTT. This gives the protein CASSPGTQNTEAFF.